The entry below gives a single T cell receptor beta chain sequence along with its context. This receptor's antigen is unknown. Base qualities are not at hand, and no much larger clone is one base apart. Libraries came from RT-PCR. The sequencing machine was an Illumina HiSeq 2500. Using fastp trimming at Q25 and MiXCR clonotype assembly, TCRdb reanalyzed the public sequencing data and kept in-frame beta chains. Here each entry gathers all rows of one CDR3 protein and keeps the most common genes and DNA. This sample holds 300,000 to 350,000 distinct CDR3 sequences; 20% to 25% were observed only once. Together, the top ten hold 9% to 12% of the sample. This sample was included in a study of response to subunit inactivated influenza vaccine listed by TCRdb under 2018. For the wider study: To follow how T cells responded to a trivalent subunit inactivated influenza vaccine, the researchers relied on deep quantitative profiling of the T cell receptor repertoire.

Study-level results and caveats: According to the authors, only a limited number of new T cells may be recruited by each seasonal influenza vaccination.

The germline V gene sets CDR1 to SGHRS and CDR2 to YFSETQ. V lost 3 bases and J lost 7 bases; the stretch between them is 19 bases long. The CDR3 contains 15 residues, cysteine and phenylalanine counted. Only CDR3 DNA remains: 45 bases, in frame from the first base. The chain is encoded by TRBV5-1 joined to TRBJ2-5, with TRBD2 perhaps the D gene, on 5 matching bases. Sequenced here: PBMCs from blood, sampled approximately 22 months after vaccination. The source of this sequence is a man aged 50 to 75 who received an inactivated influenza vaccine. Donor details come from another sample of the same person, matched by shared clones. The nucleotide sequence reads TGCGCCAGCAGCTCGATGACTGGAAACGAGGGGACCCAGTACTTC. Its protein is CASSSMTGNEGTQYF.